This T cell receptor beta chain came from a study of regulatory and conventional T cells in RAG deficiency. Study-level results: Patient subsets had shorter CDR3s; Omenn Treg-Tconv overlap exceeded 75%. Compared with controls, unique Treg TCR beta sequences dropped around 92-fold in Omenn syndrome and CID/AS.

Worth noting for this clone: As yet, its antigen is unknown.

The CDR3 sequence is 13 residues long. Germline CDR1 WSHSY, CDR2 SAAADI. With 7 bases clipped from V and 3 bases from J, the junction kept 4 bases outside the gene matches. The sorted regulatory T cells were CD4+, CD25-high and CD127-low, with genomic DNA sequenced. Assay used: immunoSEQ multiplex PCR; TCRdb lists only in-frame clones, some missing. The sample has some 20,000 clones; approximately 90% are singletons. This same sample was also part of a study on regulatory T cells. That source reports: Amplification used 52 TRBV primers and 13 TRBJ primers.

The gene calls are TRBV10-2 and TRBJ1-1; 8 bases fit TRBD1. The sample taken for sequencing was Tregs sorted from blood. This clonotype was sampled from a human donor in good health. CDR3 in amino acids: CASTTTGDTEAFF. The CDR3 bases are TGCGCCAGCACCACGACAGGGGACACTGAAGCTTTCTTT.